Shown below are 9 T cell receptor beta chains from a single sample sequenced in a study of cytotoxic CD8 clonotypes in ibrutinib-treated CLL listed by TCRdb under 2021. Library preparation employed the immunoSEQ multiplex PCR assay. This is the immuneACCESS table as TCRdb keeps it, with only in-frame sequences that have V and J called. A part of the clones is gone; compared with another copy, unresolved V genes explain less than half, and the rest is unexplained. The sample table shows roughly 15,000 clones, and around 60% are seen once. The ten top clones hold 35% to 50% of the sample. The sample here was PBMCs, taken before ibrutinib treatment. These receptors were collected from a human donor with chronic lymphocytic leukemia.

J is TRBJ2-3 and V is TRBV10-3; either TRBD1 or TRBD2 may fit D (5 bases each). Per germline, CDR1 ENHRY and CDR2 SYGVKD. Trimming pared 3 bases from V and 1 base from J, leaving 11 bases between. The CDR3 has 15 amino acids. CDR3 in amino acids: CAISDGGGGTDTQYF. CDR3 sequence (DNA): TGTGCCATCAGTGATGGGGGTGGGGGCACAGATACGCAGTATTTT.

The chain couples TRBV10-1 to TRBJ1-1; D is unclear. V lost 4 bases and J 4 bases, leaving 10 bases between the germline ends. The CDR3 loop spans 13 amino acids. CDR1 and CDR2 (germline): WNHNN, SYGVQD (reference sequence). The CDR3 nucleotides are TGCGCCAGCAGTGGGACGATGGGCACTGAAGCTTTCTTT. Translated, it gives CASSGTMGTEAFF.

The rearrangement links TRBV4-2 to TRBJ1-5, with a tentative D call TRBD1 (6 bases). Germline CDR1 and CDR2: LGHNA and YNFKEQ. The V end was cut by 5 bases, the J end by 1 base, with 15 bases between. The CDR3 loop spans 16 amino acids. The DNA for the CDR3 is TGTGCCAGCAGCGAAGCCTCGGGGGCGAGCAATCAGCCCCAGCATTTT. Translation gives CASSEASGASNQPQHF.

The chain is built from TRBV5-6 and TRBJ2-7; a weak D match, TRBD1 (6 bases). This CDR3 is 16 amino acids long. Germline lookup yields CDR1 SGHDT and CDR2 YYEEEE. The germline V and J ends were trimmed by 0 bases and 5 bases, with 18 bases remaining between them. The CDR3 DNA sequence: TGTGCCAGCAGCTTGGAGGGCAGGGGTCGTCGGGACGAGCAGTACTTC. Translated: CASSLEGRGRRDEQYF.

This chain joins TRBV28 and TRBJ2-1, with no clear D. CDR1 and CDR2 from the germline V gene are MDHEN and SYDVKM. The CDR3 covers 13 residues. Trimming removed 8 bases from V and 6 bases from J, with 14 bases in between. CDR3 bases: TGTGCCAGCTTGGGTGGATCGGGCAATGAGCAGTTCTTC. This gives the protein CASLGGSGNEQFF.

Only a few counts were recorded for this clone. V gene TRBV19 combines with J gene TRBJ1-2; 8 bases align to TRBD1. Trimming at V came to 5 bases and at J to 5 bases, leaving 7 bases not matched to a gene. Germline CDR1 is LNHDA and CDR2 is SQIVND (reference sequence). The CDR3 loop spans 14 amino acids. The CDR3, as DNA: TGTGCCAGTAGTTTAGGACAGGGATTTTATGGCTACACCTTC. This gives the protein CASSLGQGFYGYTF.

The CDR3 reads CASSIDRKNEQFF. CDR3 in DNA: TGTGCCAGTAGTATAGATCGGAAAAATGAGCAGTTCTTC. The V call is TRBV19, the J call TRBJ2-1; no firm D call. V lost 0 bases to trimming and J lost 7 bases, with 7 bases between them. Germline V gene lookup returns CDR1 LNHDA and CDR2 SQIVND (reference sequence). This CDR3 contains 13 residues.

This clone was observed a handful of times. The chain links TRBV2 to TRBJ1-5; 8 bases map to TRBD1. The CDR3 contains 14 residues. Germline CDR1 and CDR2: SNHLY and FYNNEI. J lost 4 bases, V lost 1 base, and 0 bases had no gene match. CDR3 sequence reads: CASSEGQGNQPQHF. The CDR3 DNA is TGTGCCAGCAGTGAAGGACAGGGGAATCAGCCCCAGCATTTT.

This clone is medium-sized (0.01 to 0.1%). The chain links TRBV15 to TRBJ1-5, with D unclear. The CDR3 covers 14 residues. Germline V CDR1 and CDR2: LNHNV, YYDKDF (reference sequence). With 0 bases removed from V and 0 bases from J, the gap between germline ends came to 3 bases. This CDR3 reads CATSRDSSNQPQHF. The CDR3 DNA is TGTGCCACCAGCAGAGATAGTAGCAATCAGCCCCAGCATTTT.